What follows are 27 T cell receptor beta chains derived from one specimen sequenced in a study of regulatory T cells in long-lasting Graves disease. Arm-PCR of CDR3 regions and iRepertoire HTBI primers were the basis on which TCR beta libraries were built. TCRdb itself ran the multiplex PCR reads through MiXCR, one entry per CDR3 protein. The sample lists 600,000 to 650,000 distinct CDR3 sequences; around 15% were seen once. Time point reported: newly diagnosed GD, antithyroid drugs for less than 3 months. Extracted PBMC RNA gave rise to the TCR library. These same data were also listed under a study on T cells in Graves' hyperthyroidism and ophthalmopathy.

The specimen comprised peripheral blood mononuclear cells (PBMCs), sampled at new diagnosis, from a patient treated with antithyroid drugs. These receptors came from a woman aged 25 to 39 with Graves disease.

The rearrangement links TRBV6-4 to TRBJ1-2; 9 bases map to TRBD1. The trim removed 4 bases at V and 2 bases at J, leaving 5 bases unmatched. The length of the CDR3 is 15 residues. Germline-derived CDR1 and CDR2 are MRHNA and SNTAGT. CDR3 sequence (DNA): TGTGCCAGCAGTGCCTCCGGGACAGGGAACTATGGCTACACCTTC. This codes for CASSASGTGNYGYTF.

This clonotype occurred a few times. The chain recombines TRBV20-1 with TRBJ2-1; D might be TRBD1 or TRBD2, each matching 5 bases. Germline lookup yields CDR1 DFQATT and CDR2 SNEGSKA (reference sequence). This CDR3 region has 13 residues. CDR3 amino acids: CSDRDPRANEQFF. CDR3 nucleotides: TGCAGCGATCGGGACCCACGGGCCAATGAGCAGTTCTTC.

The table lists this clonotype with many counts. The chain has TRBV28 and TRBJ2-3, with 7 bases that match TRBD2. Germline CDR1 and CDR2: MDHEN and SYDVKM. The trim removed 7 bases at V and 12 bases at J, leaving 13 bases unmatched. This CDR3 has 13 amino acids. The DNA for the CDR3 is TGTGCCAGCAAATTAAGCGGGGCCCGTCCACAGTATTTT. As protein: CASKLSGARPQYF.

This clonotype occurred many times. V usage is TRBV27 and J usage is TRBJ1-6; unclear D gene. The CDR3 totals 13 residues. Germline CDR1 and CDR2: MNHEY and SMNVEV (reference sequence). V was pared by 7 bases and J by 7 bases, with 11 bases between. As DNA, the CDR3 is TGTGCCAGCACAGCACAGATAAATTCACCCCTCCACTTT. Encoded protein: CASTAQINSPLHF.

The V call is TRBV18, the J call TRBJ2-1, with 10 bases that match TRBD2. The CDR3 extends over 15 amino acids. The V gene end was trimmed by 4 bases and the J gene end by 5 bases; junction bases not matched to a gene: 5. The V gene's germline CDR1 is KGHSH and CDR2 LQKENI. The CDR3 DNA reads TGTGCCAGCTCACTATCGGGACTAGCGAACAATGAGCAGTTCTTC. Translated, it gives CASSLSGLANNEQFF.

The CDR3 DNA sequence: TGTGCCAGCAGAGGGCCGGGACAGGGGGAGACAGATACGCAGTATTTT. Translation gives CASRGPGQGETDTQYF. V and J are TRBV2 and TRBJ2-3; 11 bases align to TRBD1. Trimming cost V 6 bases and J 3 bases; bases outside gene matches: 8. This CDR3 is built from 16 residues. Germline values: CDR1 SNHLY, CDR2 FYNNEI.

This clonotype was seen many times. This chain joins TRBV28 and TRBJ2-7; TRBD1 matches 7 bases. The V and J ends lost 5 bases and 6 bases, in that order; junction bases with no gene match: 10. CDR3 length equals 14 residues. Germline V gene data show CDR1 as MDHEN and CDR2 as SYDVKM. This chain's CDR3 is CASSAWTGYGEQYF. The CDR3 DNA reads TGTGCCAGCAGTGCGTGGACAGGTTACGGCGAGCAGTACTTC.

This clonotype was seen a handful of times. V is TRBV7-2 and J is TRBJ2-7, with D perhaps matching TRBD1 or TRBD2 (5 bases each). With 4 bases removed from V and 4 bases from J, the gap between germline ends came to 20 bases. Germline assignment: CDR1 SGHTA and CDR2 FQGNSA. The length of the CDR3 is 16 residues. CDR3 coding DNA: TGTGCCAGCAGCTCGGGACGCCAATTAGTAAAGTACGAGCAGTACTTC. It yields the protein CASSSGRQLVKYEQYF.

This clonotype was counted only a few times. This chain joins TRBV24-1 and TRBJ2-1; 10 bases align to TRBD2. The CDR3 consists of 16 residues. V gave up 4 bases and J gave up 3 bases; unmatched junction bases: 5. Germline loops: CDR1 KGHDR, CDR2 SFDVKD. CDR3 coding DNA: TGTGCCACCAGTGAGTTAGCGGGAGGTCTCTACAATGAGCAGTTCTTC. This codes for CATSELAGGLYNEQFF.

There are a few counts of this clonotype. V and J are TRBV20-1 and TRBJ2-1; D is perhaps TRBD2 (5 bases). Trimming shortened V by 1 base and J by 5 bases, and 15 bases separated the two germline ends. This CDR3 is 15 amino acids long. The germline V gene has CDR1 DFQATT and CDR2 SNEGSKA (reference sequence). Here the CDR3 DNA reads TGCAGTGCTAGAGCCATGCGCGGGCCCAACAATGAGCAGTTCTTC. It specifies CSARAMRGPNNEQFF.

This clonotype was counted once. A read error may be the cause here, since a much bigger clone is one base away. This chain connects TRBV11-2 to TRBJ2-1, with D possibly TRBD2 on 6 matching bases. The CDR3 spans 13 residues. Germline V lookup: CDR1 SGHAT, CDR2 FQNNGV. The DNA of the CDR3 is TGTGCCAGCAGTGAATTAGCGGTTAATGAGCGGTTCTTC. Its protein is CASSELAVNERFF. The full variable domain, its missing parts supplied by reference TRBV11-2 and TRBJ2-1, is EAGVAQSPRYKIIEKRQSVAFWCNPISGHATLYWYQQILGQGPKLLIQFQNNGVVDDSQLPKDRFSAERLKGVDSTLKIQPAKLEDSAVYLCASSELAVNERFFGPGTRLTVL.

This clonotype was seen more than once but under ten times. The V and J genes are TRBV28 and TRBJ1-2; 9 bases map to TRBD1. CDR3 length: 18 residues. V lost 6 bases, J lost 0 bases, and 14 bases stayed unmatched. Germline-derived CDR1 and CDR2 are MDHEN and SYDVKM. The CDR3 loop reads CASSKLTGGPLANYGYTF. The DNA of the CDR3 is TGTGCCAGCAGCAAATTGACAGGGGGGCCTTTAGCTAACTATGGCTACACCTTC.

Remarks on this clonotype: A much larger clone differs by one base, so this may be a read error. This chain uses TRBV6-2 or TRBV6-3 with TRBJ1-1; no clear D. This CDR3 is built from 13 residues. Germline lookup yields CDR1 MNHEY and CDR2 SVGEGT. Here the CDR3 DNA reads TGTGCCAGCAGTAGATCAGGTTACACTGTAGCTTTCTTT. This encodes CASSRSGYTVAFF.

As DNA, the CDR3 is TGTGCCAGTAGTAGGATGGGGACAGGGATCACAGGCGGGGAGCTGTTTTTT. Amino acid sequence: CASSRMGTGITGGELFF. The rearrangement uses TRBV19 and TRBJ2-2, with TRBD1 identical over 9 bases. J lost 7 bases, V lost 4 bases, and 13 bases had no gene match. Germline-derived CDR1 and CDR2 are LNHDA and SQIVND (reference sequence). CDR3 length: 17 residues.

This clonotype was observed at least ten times. The chain recombines TRBV12-3 or TRBV12-4 with TRBJ2-3; D call uncertain. The CDR3 is made up of 14 amino acids. V was pared by 2 bases and J by 1 base, with 7 bases between. CDR3 nucleotides: TGTGCCAGCAGTTTACAGAGAGGCACAGATACGCAGTATTTT. Amino acids: CASSLQRGTDTQYF.

The rearrangement links TRBV7-2 to TRBJ1-1; maybe TRBD1 (5 bases). CDR3 length: 15 amino acids. The germline CDR1 and CDR2 sequences are SGHTA and FQGNSA. V gave up 1 base and J gave up 2 bases, with 11 bases separating them. CDR3 region: CASSLVGGTNTEAFF. The CDR3 nucleotides are TGTGCCAGCAGCTTAGTCGGGGGTACCAACACTGAAGCTTTCTTT. Together with reference TRBV7-2 and TRBJ1-1, the CDR3 gives the full variable domain: GAGVSQSPSNKVTEKGKDVELRCDPISGHTALYWYRQSLGQGLEFLIYFQGNSAPDKSGLPSDRFSAERTGGSVSTLTIQRTQQEDSAVYLCASSLVGGTNTEAFFGQGTRLTVV.

This clonotype was observed a few times. The V call is TRBV7-2, the J call TRBJ2-7; 8 bases agree with TRBD2. The CDR3 totals 16 residues. V dropped 5 bases and J dropped 3; count of bases not matched to a gene: 12. The germline gives CDR1 SGHTA, CDR2 FQGNSA. CDR3 residues: CASSLTGLAGNYEQYF. The CDR3 DNA reads TGTGCCAGCAGCCTAACCGGTTTAGCGGGAAACTACGAGCAGTACTTC. The complete variable domain, with remaining parts taken from reference TRBV7-2 and TRBJ2-7, reads GAGVSQSPSNKVTEKGKDVELRCDPISGHTALYWYRQSLGQGLEFLIYFQGNSAPDKSGLPSDRFSAERTGGSVSTLTIQRTQQEDSAVYLCASSLTGLAGNYEQYFGPGTRLTVT.

This chain connects TRBV12-3 or TRBV12-4 to TRBJ2-3; 11 bases agree with TRBD2. Germline trimming cut 6 bases from V and 4 bases from J; bases unmatched to any gene: 12. The CDR3 contains 17 residues. For the CDR3, the DNA is TGTGCCAGCAGCACCCAGGTCCTAGCGGGAGGTTCAGATACGCAGTATTTT. This codes for CASSTQVLAGGSDTQYF.

This chain connects TRBV7-2 to TRBJ2-7; D perhaps matches TRBD2 (5 bases). The germline gives CDR1 SGHTA, CDR2 FQGNSA. The V end was cut by 5 bases, the J end by 3 bases, with 14 bases between. The CDR3 consists of 14 residues. The CDR3 loop is CASSQDGSYYEQYF. DNA of the CDR3: TGTGCCAGCAGCCAAGATGGGAGCTACTACGAGCAGTACTTC.

The gene calls are TRBV27 and TRBJ2-7; possible D gene TRBD1, 6 bases. The V end was cut by 10 bases, the J end by 7 bases, with 32 bases between. CDR1 is MNHEY, CDR2 SMNVEV, per germline (reference sequence). This CDR3 spans 17 amino acids. The CDR3: CATHLLGTPQPLLEQYF. CDR3 nucleotides: TGTGCCACCCACCTCCTCGGGACACCCCAACCACTACTTGAGCAGTACTTC.

The chain carries TRBV20-1 and TRBJ1-2, with D maybe TRBD1 (5 bases). Germline assignment: CDR1 DFQATT and CDR2 SNEGSKA (reference sequence). Trimming cost V 8 bases and J 3 bases, with 19 bases left between them. The CDR3 is made up of 14 amino acids. CDR3 nucleotide sequence: TGCAGTCCCCGAAGTGGGGTAGGGGACTATGGCTACACCTTC. Translating gives CSPRSGVGDYGYTF.

V usage is TRBV6-1 and J usage is TRBJ2-7; a weak D match, TRBD1 (5 bases). The CDR3 contains 13 residues. CDR1 is MNHNS, CDR2 SASEGT, per germline. Trimming removed 8 bases from V and 9 bases from J, with 20 bases in between. The CDR3 loop is CASGGPVDTRQYF. CDR3 coding DNA: TGTGCCAGCGGCGGACCGGTGGACACAAGGCAGTACTTC.

This clonotype was detected many times. This chain joins TRBV7-2 and TRBJ1-2; D might be TRBD1 (5 bases). Trimming shortened V by 0 bases and J by 5 bases, and 13 bases separated the two germline ends. The CDR3 consists of 15 residues. In germline, CDR1 is SGHTA, CDR2 FQGNSA. DNA for the CDR3: TGTGCCAGCAGCTTAGCGGCAGGCCAGGGTTATGGCTACACCTTC. It specifies CASSLAAGQGYGYTF.

Ten or more counts support this clonotype. This sequence joins TRBV6-5 and TRBJ2-7; D is unresolved. Germline CDR1 and CDR2: MNHEY and SVGAGI. Trimming stripped 0 bases from V and 5 bases from J, with 14 bases between. CDR3 length equals 15 residues. DNA for the CDR3: TGTGCCAGCAGTTACTCGAACCATAAGAGCGACGAGCAGTACTTC. It codes for CASSYSNHKSDEQYF.

This chain connects TRBV6-1 to TRBJ2-7; TRBD1 is a possible D gene (5 bases). The CDR3 covers 11 residues. Per the germline V gene, CDR1 is MNHNS and CDR2 is SASEGT. The V and J ends lost 11 bases and 6 bases respectively, with 14 bases between them. In nucleotides, the CDR3 is TGTGCCGCTCACTTGGGGCGCGAGCAGTACTTC. Translated, it gives CAAHLGREQYF.

The chain couples TRBV4-2 to TRBJ2-7, with TRBD2 matching 7 bases. The V gene's germline CDR1 is LGHNA and CDR2 YNFKEQ. Trimming at V came to 6 bases and at J to 6 bases, leaving 11 bases not matched to a gene. The CDR3 runs to 14 residues. The CDR3 reads CASSRGDLAPEQYF. The CDR3 DNA reads TGTGCCAGCAGTCGGGGGGACCTCGCCCCCGAGCAGTACTTC.

Many counts were recorded for this clonotype. The chain has TRBV5-1 and TRBJ1-1, with 9 bases aligning to TRBD1. The V and J ends lost 0 bases and 0 bases, in that order; junction bases with no gene match: 12. The germline CDR1 and CDR2 sequences are SGHRS and YFSETQ. The CDR3 runs 19 residues. CDR3 loop: CASSLAGPDRGIMNTEAFF. CDR3 sequence (DNA): TGCGCCAGCAGCTTGGCCGGACCGGACAGGGGCATAATGAACACTGAAGCTTTCTTT.